The entry that follows covers one T cell receptor beta chain sequence. Its target is not known. This specimen belongs to a study of T cells after yellow fever vaccination. General study points: Abundant bulk-population clonotypes could contaminate the FACS-sorted repertoires.

Germline V gene sequence: CDR1 SQVTM, CDR2 ANQGSEA. V was cut by 2 bases and J by 3 bases, with 5 bases left in between. The CDR3 contains 11 residues. Researchers made TCR cDNA using 5'RACE template switching, and this step added a universal primer site and UMIs. One entry per CDR3 protein results from TCRdb running MiXCR on the 5' RACE reads. The sample lists 100,000 to 150,000 distinct CDR3 sequences; 13% to 15% were seen once. The sequences come from CD8+ T cells sorted from PBMCs, collected 5 days after the yellow fever booster vaccination. The genes are TRBV29-1 and TRBJ2-7; no reliable D call. The TCR sequence derives from a man younger than 35 who received the YFV17D yellow fever vaccine. The chain's CDR3 is CSVEKGYEQYF. The CDR3 DNA reads as TGCAGCGTTGAAAAGGGCTACGAGCAGTACTTC.